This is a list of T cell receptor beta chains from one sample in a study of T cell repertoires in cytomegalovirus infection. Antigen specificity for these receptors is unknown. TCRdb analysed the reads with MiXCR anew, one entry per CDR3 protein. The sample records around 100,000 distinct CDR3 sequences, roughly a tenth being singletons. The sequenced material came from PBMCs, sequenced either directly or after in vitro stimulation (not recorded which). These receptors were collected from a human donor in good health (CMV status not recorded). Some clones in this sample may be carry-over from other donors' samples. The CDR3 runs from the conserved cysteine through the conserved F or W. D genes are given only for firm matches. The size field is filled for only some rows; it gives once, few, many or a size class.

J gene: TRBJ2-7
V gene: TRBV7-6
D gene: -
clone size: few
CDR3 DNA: TGTGCCAGCAGCTTAGCTAGCCCCGGGTACGAGCAGTACTTC
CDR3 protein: CASSLASPGYEQYF

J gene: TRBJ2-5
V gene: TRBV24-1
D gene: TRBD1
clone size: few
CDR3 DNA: TGTGCCACCAGTGCTATTGGGACAGGGAAAGAGACCCAGTACTTC
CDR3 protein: CATSAIGTGKETQYF

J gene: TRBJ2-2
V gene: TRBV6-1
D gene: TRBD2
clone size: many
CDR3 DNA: TGTGCCAGCAGTCCTAGCGGGAGTGGGTCCGGGGAGCTGTTTTTT
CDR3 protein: CASSPSGSGSGELFF

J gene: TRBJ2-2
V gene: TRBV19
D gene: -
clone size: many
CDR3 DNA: TGTGCCAGTACCTATCCCGGAGACTCCACCGGGGAGCTGTTTTTT
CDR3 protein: CASTYPGDSTGELFF

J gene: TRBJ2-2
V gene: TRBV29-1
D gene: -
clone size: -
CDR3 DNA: TGCAGCGTTGTAGGGCTCACCCACGGGGAGCTGTTTTTT
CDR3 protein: CSVVGLTHGELFF

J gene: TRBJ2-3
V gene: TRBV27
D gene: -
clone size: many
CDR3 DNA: TGTGCCAGCAGCCACCTCACAGATACGCAGTATTTT
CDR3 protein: CASSHLTDTQYF

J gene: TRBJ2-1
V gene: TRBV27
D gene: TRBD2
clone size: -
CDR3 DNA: TGTGCCAGCAGTTTAAGCGGGAAGATCTACAATGAGCAGTTCTTC
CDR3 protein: CASSLSGKIYNEQFF

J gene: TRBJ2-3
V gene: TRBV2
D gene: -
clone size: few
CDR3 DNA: TGTGCCAGCACTTACAGGCTGTCTGTAGATACGCAGTATTTT
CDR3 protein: CASTYRLSVDTQYF

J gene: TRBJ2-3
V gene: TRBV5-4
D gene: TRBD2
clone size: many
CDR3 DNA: TGTGCCAGCAGTCCACCGGGACTAGCGGGGTCAGATACGCAGTATTTT
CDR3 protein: CASSPPGLAGSDTQYF

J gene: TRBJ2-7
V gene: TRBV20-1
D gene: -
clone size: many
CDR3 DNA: TGCAGTGCTAGAGATAGTAAGTCGCTCGGGACCCGAGGCCGCGAGCAGTACTTC
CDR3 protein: CSARDSKSLGTRGREQYF

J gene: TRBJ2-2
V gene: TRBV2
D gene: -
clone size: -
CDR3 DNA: TGTGCCAGCAGTTTCACTAACACCGGGGAGCTGTTTTTT
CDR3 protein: CASSFTNTGELFF

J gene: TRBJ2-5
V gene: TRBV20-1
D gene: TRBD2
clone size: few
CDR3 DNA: TGCAGTGCCAAGGAGCGACTAGCGTCGAGAGAGACCCAGTACTTC
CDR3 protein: CSAKERLASRETQYF

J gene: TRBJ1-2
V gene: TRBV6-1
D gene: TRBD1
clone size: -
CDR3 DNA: TGTGCCAGCAGGCGCGGGACAGGTGGAACCGGGGGCTATGGCTACACCTTC
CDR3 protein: CASRRGTGGTGGYGYTF

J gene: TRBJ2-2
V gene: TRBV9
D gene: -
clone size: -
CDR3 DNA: TGTGCCAGCAGCGTATCGGACAGACTCACCGGGGAGCTGTTTTTT
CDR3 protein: CASSVSDRLTGELFF

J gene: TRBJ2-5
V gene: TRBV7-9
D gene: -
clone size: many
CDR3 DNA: TGTGCCAGCAGCTTAGGCCCAGATTTGGAGACCCAGTACTTC
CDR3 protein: CASSLGPDLETQYF

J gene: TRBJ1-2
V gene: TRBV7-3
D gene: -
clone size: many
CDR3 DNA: TGTGCCAGCAGCCTCGGGCCGAACTATGGCTACACCTTC
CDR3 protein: CASSLGPNYGYTF

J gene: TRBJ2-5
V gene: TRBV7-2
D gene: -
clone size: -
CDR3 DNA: TGTGCCAGCAGCCGTGACGGAGGGGAGACCCAGTACTTC
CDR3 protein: CASSRDGGETQYF

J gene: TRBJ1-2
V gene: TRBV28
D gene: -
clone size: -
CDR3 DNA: TGTGCCAGCAGTTTCTTCGGGGGGGCGGCTGGCTACACCTTC
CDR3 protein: CASSFFGGAAGYTF

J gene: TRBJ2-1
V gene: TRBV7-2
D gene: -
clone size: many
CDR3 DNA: TGTGCCAGCAGCGCCAATCCGGGACAACCAAATGAGCAGTTCTTC
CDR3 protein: CASSANPGQPNEQFF

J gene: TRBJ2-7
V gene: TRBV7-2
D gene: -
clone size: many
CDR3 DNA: TGTGCCAGCAGCTTAGGGCCGGGGGTCTACGAGCAGTACTTC
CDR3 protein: CASSLGPGVYEQYF

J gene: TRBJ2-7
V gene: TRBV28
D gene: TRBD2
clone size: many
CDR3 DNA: TGTGCCAGCAGTTTAGCCCGGGGCGGGGGTCGGCCAATTGAGCAGTACTTC
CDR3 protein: CASSLARGGGRPIEQYF

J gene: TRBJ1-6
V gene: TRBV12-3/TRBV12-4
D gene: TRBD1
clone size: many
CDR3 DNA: TGTGCCAGCAGTCGGACAGGGGTTTCACCCCTCCACTTT
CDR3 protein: CASSRTGVSPLHF

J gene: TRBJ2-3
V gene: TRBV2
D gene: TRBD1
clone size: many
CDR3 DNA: TGTGCCACCAACCAGGGGACAGGGTACACAGATACGCAGTATTTT
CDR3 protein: CATNQGTGYTDTQYF

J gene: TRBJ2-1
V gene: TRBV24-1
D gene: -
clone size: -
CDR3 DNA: TGTGCCACCAGTGATTCTTGGGGGTCCTACAATGAGCAGTTCTTC
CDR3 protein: CATSDSWGSYNEQFF

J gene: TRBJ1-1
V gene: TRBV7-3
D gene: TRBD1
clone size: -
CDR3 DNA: TGTGCCAGCACCGCAACTCCCGGGACAGGGCAGGCTTTCTTT
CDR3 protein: CASTATPGTGQAFF

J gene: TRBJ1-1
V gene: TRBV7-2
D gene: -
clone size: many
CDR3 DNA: TGTGCCAGCAGCTTACAGAGCGGGGACACTGAAGCTTTCTTT
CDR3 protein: CASSLQSGDTEAFF

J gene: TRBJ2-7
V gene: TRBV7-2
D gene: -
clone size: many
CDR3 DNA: TGTGCCAGCAGCTTAGACAGTTCCAACCCACCCGAGCAGTACTTC
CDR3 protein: CASSLDSSNPPEQYF

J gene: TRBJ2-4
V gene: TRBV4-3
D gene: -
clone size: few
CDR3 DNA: TGCGCCAGCAGCCAAGATAGGGGCTCAAACATTCAGTACTTC
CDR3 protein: CASSQDRGSNIQYF

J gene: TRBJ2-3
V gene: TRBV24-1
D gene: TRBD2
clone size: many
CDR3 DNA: TGTGCCACCAGTGATCTACCGAGCGGGGCAGATACGCAGTATTTT
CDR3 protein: CATSDLPSGADTQYF

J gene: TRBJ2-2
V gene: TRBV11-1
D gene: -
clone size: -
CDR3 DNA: TGTGCCAGCAGCTTATGGAACACCGGGGAGCTGTTTTTT
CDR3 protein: CASSLWNTGELFF

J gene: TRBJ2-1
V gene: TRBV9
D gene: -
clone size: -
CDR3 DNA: TGTGCCAGCAGCGTAGCTACGGGAGTCTACAATGAGCAGTTCTTC
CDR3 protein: CASSVATGVYNEQFF

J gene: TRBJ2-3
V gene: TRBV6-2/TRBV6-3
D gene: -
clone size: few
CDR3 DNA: TGTGCCAGCAGGGGCGCCCCGGATACGCAGTATTTT
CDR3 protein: CASRGAPDTQYF

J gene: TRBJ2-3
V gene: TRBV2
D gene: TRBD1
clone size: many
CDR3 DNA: TGTGCCTCTGGGGACAGGGGAGATACGCAGTATTTT
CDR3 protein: CASGDRGDTQYF

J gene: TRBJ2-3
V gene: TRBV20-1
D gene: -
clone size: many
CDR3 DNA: TGCAGTGCTAGAGATCGGGGTGGGATTTATCCAGATACGCAGTATTTT
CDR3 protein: CSARDRGGIYPDTQYF

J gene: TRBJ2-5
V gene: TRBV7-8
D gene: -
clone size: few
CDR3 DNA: TGTGCCAGCAGCTTTCTGCGTGAAGAGACCCAGTACTTC
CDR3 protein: CASSFLREETQYF

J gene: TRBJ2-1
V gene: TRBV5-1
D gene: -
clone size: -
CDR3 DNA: TGCGCCAGCAGCGTCGGACTGAGGAATGAGCAGTTCTTC
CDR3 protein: CASSVGLRNEQFF

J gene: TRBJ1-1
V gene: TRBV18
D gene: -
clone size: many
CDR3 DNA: TGTGCCAGCTCGATACAGGAGTTGAACACTGAAGCTTTCTTT
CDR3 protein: CASSIQELNTEAFF

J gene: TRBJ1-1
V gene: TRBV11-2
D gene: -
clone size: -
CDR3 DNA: TGTGCCAGCAGCTTAGTAGGGCCCCGGAGCACTGAAGCTTTCTTT
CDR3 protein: CASSLVGPRSTEAFF

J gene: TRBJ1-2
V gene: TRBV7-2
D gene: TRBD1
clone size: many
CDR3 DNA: TGTGCCAGCAGCTTAGACCGGGACAGGGGGCGGTATGGTGGCTACACCTTC
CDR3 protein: CASSLDRDRGRYGGYTF

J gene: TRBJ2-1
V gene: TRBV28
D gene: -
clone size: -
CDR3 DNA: TGTGCCAGCAGTTTATCTCAAGGGGTGAAGAGGGCAAATGAGCAGTTCTTC
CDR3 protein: CASSLSQGVKRANEQFF

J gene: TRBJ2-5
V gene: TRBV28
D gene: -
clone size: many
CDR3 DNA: TGTGCCAGCAGTTCAGGGGTTTTGGAGACCCAGTACTTC
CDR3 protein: CASSSGVLETQYF

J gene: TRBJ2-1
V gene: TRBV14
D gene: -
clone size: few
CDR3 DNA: TGTGCCAGCAGCCAAGATCCCAGGAGCTCCTACAATGAGCAGTTCTTC
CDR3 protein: CASSQDPRSSYNEQFF

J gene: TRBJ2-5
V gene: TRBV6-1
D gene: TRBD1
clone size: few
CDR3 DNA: TGTGCCAGCAGTGGACAGGGAGAGACCCAGTACTTC
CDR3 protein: CASSGQGETQYF

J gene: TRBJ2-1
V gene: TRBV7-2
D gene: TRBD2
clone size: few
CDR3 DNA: TGTGCCAGCAGAAAGCGGGAGGGCCTTGAGCAGTTCTTC
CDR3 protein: CASRKREGLEQFF

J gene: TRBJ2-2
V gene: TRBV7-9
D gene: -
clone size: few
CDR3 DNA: TGTGCCAGCAGCTTAATGAACCGCAGGGTTAGCGGGGAGCTGTTTTTT
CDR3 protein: CASSLMNRRVSGELFF

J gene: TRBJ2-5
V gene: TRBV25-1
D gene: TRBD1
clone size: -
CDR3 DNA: TGTGCCAGCATGAGACAGGGGGCCGGGGAGACCCAGTACTTC
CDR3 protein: CASMRQGAGETQYF

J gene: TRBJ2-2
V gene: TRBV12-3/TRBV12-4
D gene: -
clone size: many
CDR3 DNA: TGTGCCAGCCGCGAACAGCGGAGGGGCCTTTTTCCGAACACCGGGGAGCTGTTTTTT
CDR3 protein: CASREQRRGLFPNTGELFF

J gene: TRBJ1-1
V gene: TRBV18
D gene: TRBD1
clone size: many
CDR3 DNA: TGTGCCAGCTCCATTACAGGGGTATCGTCTATGAACACTGAAGCTTTCTTT
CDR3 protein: CASSITGVSSMNTEAFF

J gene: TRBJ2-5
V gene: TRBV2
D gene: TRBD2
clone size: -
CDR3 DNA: TGTGCCAGCGGGGCGACTAGCGGGAGCGAGACCCAGTACTTC
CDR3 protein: CASGATSGSETQYF

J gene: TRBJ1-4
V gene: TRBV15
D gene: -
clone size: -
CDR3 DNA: TGTGCCACCAGCAGGTCACTGGATGAAAAACTGTTTTTT
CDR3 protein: CATSRSLDEKLFF

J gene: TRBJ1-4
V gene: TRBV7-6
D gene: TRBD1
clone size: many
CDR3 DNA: TGTGCCAGCAGCTTAGAGTCAGGGGGCGGTAATGAAAAACTGTTTTTT
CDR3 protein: CASSLESGGGNEKLFF

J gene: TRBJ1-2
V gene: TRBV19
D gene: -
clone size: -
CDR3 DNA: TGTGCCAGTAGTATTGGGGGCCACAACTATGGCTACACCTTC
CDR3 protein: CASSIGGHNYGYTF

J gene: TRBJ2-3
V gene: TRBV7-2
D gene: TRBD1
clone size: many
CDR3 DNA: TGTGCCAGCAGCTACCGGGACAGGGGGGTTAGGGTTACGCAGTATTTT
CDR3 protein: CASSYRDRGVRVTQYF

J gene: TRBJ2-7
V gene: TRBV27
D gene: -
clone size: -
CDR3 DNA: TGTGCCAGCAGTTTCGCAGACGACTACGAGCAGTACTTC
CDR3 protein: CASSFADDYEQYF